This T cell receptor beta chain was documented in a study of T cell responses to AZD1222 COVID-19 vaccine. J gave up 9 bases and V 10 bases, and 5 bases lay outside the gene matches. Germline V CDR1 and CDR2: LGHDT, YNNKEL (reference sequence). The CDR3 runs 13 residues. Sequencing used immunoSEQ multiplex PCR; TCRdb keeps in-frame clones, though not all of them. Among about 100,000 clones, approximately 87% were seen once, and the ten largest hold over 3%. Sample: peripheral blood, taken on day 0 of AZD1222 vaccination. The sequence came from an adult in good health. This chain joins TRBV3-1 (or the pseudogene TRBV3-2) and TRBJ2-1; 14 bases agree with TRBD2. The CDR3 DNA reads TGTGCCACCGCGACTAGCGGGGGGGCTGAGCAGTTCTTC. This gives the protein CATATSGGAEQFF.